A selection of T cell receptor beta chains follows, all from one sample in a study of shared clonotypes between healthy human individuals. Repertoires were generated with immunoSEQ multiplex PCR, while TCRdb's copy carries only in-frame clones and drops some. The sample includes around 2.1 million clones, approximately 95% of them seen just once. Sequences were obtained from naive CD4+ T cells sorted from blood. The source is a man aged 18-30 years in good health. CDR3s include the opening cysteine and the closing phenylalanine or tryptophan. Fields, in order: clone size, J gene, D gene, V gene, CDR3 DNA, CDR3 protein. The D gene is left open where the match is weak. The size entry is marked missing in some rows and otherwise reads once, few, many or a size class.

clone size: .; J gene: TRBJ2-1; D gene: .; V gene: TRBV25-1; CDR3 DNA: TGTGCCAGCCAATCCGGGGGCAATGAGCAGTTCTTC; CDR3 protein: CASQSGGNEQFF
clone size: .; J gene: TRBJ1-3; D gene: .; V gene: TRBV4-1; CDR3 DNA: TGCGCCAGCAGCCAAGTGGAACAGAGTGGAAACACCATATATTTT; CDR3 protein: CASSQVEQSGNTIYF
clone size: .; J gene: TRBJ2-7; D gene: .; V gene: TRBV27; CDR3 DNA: TGTGCCGGCACGAGTTCGGGGAACGAGCAGTACTTC; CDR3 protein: CAGTSSGNEQYF
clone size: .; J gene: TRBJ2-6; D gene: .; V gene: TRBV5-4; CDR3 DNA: TGTGCCAGCACCTCAACGGGCTCTGGGGCCAACGTCCTGACTTTC; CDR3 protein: CASTSTGSGANVLTF
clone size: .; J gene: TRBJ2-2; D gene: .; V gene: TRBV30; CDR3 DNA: TGTGCCTGGGCTAGGGGGGCGCGGTCCGGGGAGCTGTTTTTT; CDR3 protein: CAWARGARSGELFF
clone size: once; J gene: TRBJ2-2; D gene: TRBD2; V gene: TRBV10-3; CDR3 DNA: TGTGCCATCAGTGAGACCGGGACTAGCGGGGGTCAGGGCGGGGAGCTGTTTTTT; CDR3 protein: CAISETGTSGGQGGELFF
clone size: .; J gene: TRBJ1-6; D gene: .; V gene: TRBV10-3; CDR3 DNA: TGTGCCATCAGTGAAGGAAATGGGATCGGTAATTCACCCCTCCACTTT; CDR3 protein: CAISEGNGIGNSPLHF
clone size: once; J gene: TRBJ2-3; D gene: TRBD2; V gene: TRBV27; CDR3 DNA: TGTGCCAGCAGTCACAGACTAGCGGGATATCTTGATACGCAGTATTTT; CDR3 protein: CASSHRLAGYLDTQYF
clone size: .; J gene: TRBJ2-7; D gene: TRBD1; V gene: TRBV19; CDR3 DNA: TGTGCCAGTAGCCGGAAGGACAGGGGAGCCTACGAGCAGTACTTC; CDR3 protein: CASSRKDRGAYEQYF
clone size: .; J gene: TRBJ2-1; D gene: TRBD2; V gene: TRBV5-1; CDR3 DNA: TGCGCCAGCAGCTTGTGGGCTAGCGGGCATGATGAGCAGTTCTTC; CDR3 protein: CASSLWASGHDEQFF
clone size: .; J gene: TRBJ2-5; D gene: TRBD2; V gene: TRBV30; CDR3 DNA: TGTGCCTGGAGTGTAGGCGGGAGCCAAGAGACCCAGTACTTC; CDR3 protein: CAWSVGGSQETQYF
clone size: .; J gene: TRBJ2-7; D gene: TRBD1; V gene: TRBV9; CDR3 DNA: TGTGCCAGCAGCGTAGGACAGGGTCAGTGGAACGAGCAGTACTTC; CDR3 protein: CASSVGQGQWNEQYF
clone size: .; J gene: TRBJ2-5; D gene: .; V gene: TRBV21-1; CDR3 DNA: TGTGCCAGGAAAGTCGACGGAGAGACCCAGTACTTC; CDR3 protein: CARKVDGETQYF
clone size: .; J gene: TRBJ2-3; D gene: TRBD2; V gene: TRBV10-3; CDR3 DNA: TGTGCCATCAGTCCTGCGGGGGAAGATACGCAGTATTTT; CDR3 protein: CAISPAGEDTQYF